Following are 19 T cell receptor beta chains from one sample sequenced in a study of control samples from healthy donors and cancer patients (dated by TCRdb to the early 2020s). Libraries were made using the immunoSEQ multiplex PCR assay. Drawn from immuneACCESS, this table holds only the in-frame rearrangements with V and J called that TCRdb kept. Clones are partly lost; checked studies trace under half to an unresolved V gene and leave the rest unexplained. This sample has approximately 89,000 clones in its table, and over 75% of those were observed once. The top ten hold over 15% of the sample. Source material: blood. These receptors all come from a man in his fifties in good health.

DNA of the CDR3: TGTGCCAGCACCCCAGGGGGTAACTACAATGAGCAGTTCTTC. Protein: CASTPGGNYNEQFF. V and J are TRBV5-4 and TRBJ2-1; 7 positions agree with TRBD1. The V gene end was trimmed by 6 bases and the J gene end by 3 bases; junction bases not matched to a gene: 6. The germline gives CDR1 SGHNT, CDR2 YYREEE (reference sequence). The CDR3 is made up of 14 amino acids.

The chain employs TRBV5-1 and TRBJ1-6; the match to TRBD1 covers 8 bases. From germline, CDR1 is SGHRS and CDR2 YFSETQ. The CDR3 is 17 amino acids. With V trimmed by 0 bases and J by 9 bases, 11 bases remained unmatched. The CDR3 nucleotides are TGCGCCAGCAGCTTGGCCCCGGCCGGGCAGGGGGCTTCACCCCTCCACTTT. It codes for CASSLAPAGQGASPLHF.

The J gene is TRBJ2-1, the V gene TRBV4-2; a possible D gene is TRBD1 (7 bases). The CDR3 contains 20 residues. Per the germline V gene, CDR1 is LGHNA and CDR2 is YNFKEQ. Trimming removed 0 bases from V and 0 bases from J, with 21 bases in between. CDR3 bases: TGTGCCAGCAGCCAAGACGGTGGAGGGGGCCTTTTGAGCTCCTACAATGAGCAGTTCTTC. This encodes CASSQDGGGGLLSSYNEQFF.

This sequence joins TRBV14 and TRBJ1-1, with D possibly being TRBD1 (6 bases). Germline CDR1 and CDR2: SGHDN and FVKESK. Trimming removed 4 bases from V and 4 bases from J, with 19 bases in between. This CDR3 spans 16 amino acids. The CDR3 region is CASSPTQGRWGTEAFF. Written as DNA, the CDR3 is TGTGCCAGCAGCCCAACACAGGGTCGTTGGGGCACTGAAGCTTTCTTT.

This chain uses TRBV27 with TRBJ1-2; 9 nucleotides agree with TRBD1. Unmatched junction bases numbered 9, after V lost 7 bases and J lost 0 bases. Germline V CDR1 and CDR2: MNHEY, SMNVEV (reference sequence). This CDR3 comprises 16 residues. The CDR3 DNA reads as TGTGCCAGCACCTCCCTAGGGACAGGGCCTAACTATGGCTACACCTTC. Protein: CASTSLGTGPNYGYTF.

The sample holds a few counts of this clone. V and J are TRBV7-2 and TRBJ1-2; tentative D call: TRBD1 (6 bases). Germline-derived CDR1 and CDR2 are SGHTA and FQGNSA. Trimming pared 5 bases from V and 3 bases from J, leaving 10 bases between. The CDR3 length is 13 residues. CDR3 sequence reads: CASSRNRDYGYTF. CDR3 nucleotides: TGTGCCAGCAGCCGCAACAGGGACTATGGCTACACCTTC.

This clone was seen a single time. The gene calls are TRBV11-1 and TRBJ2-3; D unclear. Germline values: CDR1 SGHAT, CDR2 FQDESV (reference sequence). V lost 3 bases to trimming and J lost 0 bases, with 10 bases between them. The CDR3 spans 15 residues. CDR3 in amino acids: CASSFKGTSTDTQYF. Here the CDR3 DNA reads TGTGCCAGCAGCTTTAAGGGCACTAGCACAGATACGCAGTATTTT.

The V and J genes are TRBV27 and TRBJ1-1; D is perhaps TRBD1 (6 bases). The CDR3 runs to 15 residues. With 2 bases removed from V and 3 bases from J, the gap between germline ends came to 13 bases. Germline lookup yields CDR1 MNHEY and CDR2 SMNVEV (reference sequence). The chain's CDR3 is CASSLRKRGDTEAFF. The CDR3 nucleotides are TGTGCCAGCAGTTTAAGAAAGAGGGGGGACACTGAAGCTTTCTTT.

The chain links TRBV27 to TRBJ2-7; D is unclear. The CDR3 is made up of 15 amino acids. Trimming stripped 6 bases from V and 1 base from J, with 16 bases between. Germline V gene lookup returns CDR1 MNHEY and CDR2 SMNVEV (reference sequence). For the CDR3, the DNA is TGTGCCAGCAGCTCTGACGGCCTGAATTCCTACGAGCAGTACTTC. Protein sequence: CASSSDGLNSYEQYF.

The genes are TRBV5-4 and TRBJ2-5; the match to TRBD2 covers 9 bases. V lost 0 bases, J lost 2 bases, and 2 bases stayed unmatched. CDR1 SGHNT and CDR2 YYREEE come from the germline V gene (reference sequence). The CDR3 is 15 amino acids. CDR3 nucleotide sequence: TGTGCCAGCAGCTTGGCTAGCGGGACTCAAGAGACCCAGTACTTC. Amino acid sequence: CASSLASGTQETQYF.

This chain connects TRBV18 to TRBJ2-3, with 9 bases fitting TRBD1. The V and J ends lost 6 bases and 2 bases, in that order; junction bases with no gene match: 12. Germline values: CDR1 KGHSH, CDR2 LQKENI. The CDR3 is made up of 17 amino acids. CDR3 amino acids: CASSALQGALITDTQYF. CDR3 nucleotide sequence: TGTGCCAGCTCCGCTCTACAGGGGGCTCTGATCACAGATACGCAGTATTTT.

CDR3 loop: CAWMSGFNRNTEAFF. The CDR3 DNA follows: TGTGCCTGGATGTCAGGGTTCAATAGGAACACTGAAGCTTTCTTT. The chain employs TRBV30 and TRBJ1-1; D may be TRBD1 (5 bases). This CDR3 spans 15 amino acids. The germline V gene has CDR1 GTSNPN and CDR2 SVGIG (reference sequence). The ends were cut back, 4 bases at V and 1 base at J, with 16 bases in the middle.

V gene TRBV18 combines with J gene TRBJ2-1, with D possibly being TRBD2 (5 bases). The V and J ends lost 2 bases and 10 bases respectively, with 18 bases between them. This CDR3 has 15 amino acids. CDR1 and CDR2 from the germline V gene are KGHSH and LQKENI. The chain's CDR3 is CASSPRTSGSREQFF. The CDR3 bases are TGTGCCAGCTCACCAAGGACTTCGGGGTCGAGGGAGCAGTTCTTC.

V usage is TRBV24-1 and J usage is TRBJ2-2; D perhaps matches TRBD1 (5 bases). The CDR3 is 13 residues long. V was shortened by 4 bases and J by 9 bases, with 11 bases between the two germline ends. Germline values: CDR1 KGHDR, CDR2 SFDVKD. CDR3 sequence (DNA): TGTGCCACCAGTGACCTGGGGCGCAGGGAGCTGTTTTTT. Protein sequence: CATSDLGRRELFF.

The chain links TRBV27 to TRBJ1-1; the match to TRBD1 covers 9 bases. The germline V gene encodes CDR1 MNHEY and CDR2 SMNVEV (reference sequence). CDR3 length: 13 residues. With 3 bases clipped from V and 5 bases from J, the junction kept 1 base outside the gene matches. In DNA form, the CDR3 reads TGTGCCAGCAGTTTGGACAGGGGAACTGAAGCTTTCTTT. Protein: CASSLDRGTEAFF.

Here the CDR3 DNA reads TGTGCCAGTAGTATCGGTAGTAGCAATCAGCCCCAGCATTTT. Translation gives CASSIGSSNQPQHF. The chain is built from TRBV19 and TRBJ1-5, with D unresolved. The CDR3 is made up of 14 amino acids. V gave up 3 bases and J gave up 0 bases, with 6 bases separating them. CDR1 is LNHDA and CDR2 is SQIVND in the germline V gene (reference sequence). Based on the CDR3 plus reference TRBV19 and TRBJ1-5, the full variable domain is DGGITQSPKYLFRKEGQNVTLSCEQNLNHDAMYWYRQDPGQGLRLIYYSQIVNDFQKGDIAEGYSVSREKKESFPLTVTSAQKNPTAFYLCASSIGSSNQPQHFGDGTRLSIL.

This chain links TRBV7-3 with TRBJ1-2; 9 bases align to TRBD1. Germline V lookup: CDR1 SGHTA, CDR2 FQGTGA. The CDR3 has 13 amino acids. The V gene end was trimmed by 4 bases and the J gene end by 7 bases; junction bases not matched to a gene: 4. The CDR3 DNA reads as TGTGCCAGCAGCTCCAGACAGGGGGGTGGCTACACCTTC. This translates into CASSSRQGGGYTF.

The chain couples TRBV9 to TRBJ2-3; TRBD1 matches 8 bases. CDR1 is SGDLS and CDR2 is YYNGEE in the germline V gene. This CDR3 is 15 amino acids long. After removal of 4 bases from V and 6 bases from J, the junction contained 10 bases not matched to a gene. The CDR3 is CASSKGQVLLDTQYF. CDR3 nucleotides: TGTGCCAGCAGCAAGGGACAGGTTCTATTGGATACGCAGTATTTT. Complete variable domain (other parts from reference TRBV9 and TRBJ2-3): DSGVTQTPKHLITATGQRVTLRCSPRSGDLSVYWYQQSLDQGLQFLIQYYNGEERAKGNILERFSAQQFPDLHSELNLSSLELGDSALYFCASSKGQVLLDTQYFGPGTRLTVL.

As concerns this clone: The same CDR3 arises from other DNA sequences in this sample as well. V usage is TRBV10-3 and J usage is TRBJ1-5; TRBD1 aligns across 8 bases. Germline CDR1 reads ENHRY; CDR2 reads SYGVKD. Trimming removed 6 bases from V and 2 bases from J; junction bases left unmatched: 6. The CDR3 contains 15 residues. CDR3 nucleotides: TGTGCCATCAGCACCGACAGGGGAGGCAATCAGCCCCAGCATTTT. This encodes CAISTDRGGNQPQHF.